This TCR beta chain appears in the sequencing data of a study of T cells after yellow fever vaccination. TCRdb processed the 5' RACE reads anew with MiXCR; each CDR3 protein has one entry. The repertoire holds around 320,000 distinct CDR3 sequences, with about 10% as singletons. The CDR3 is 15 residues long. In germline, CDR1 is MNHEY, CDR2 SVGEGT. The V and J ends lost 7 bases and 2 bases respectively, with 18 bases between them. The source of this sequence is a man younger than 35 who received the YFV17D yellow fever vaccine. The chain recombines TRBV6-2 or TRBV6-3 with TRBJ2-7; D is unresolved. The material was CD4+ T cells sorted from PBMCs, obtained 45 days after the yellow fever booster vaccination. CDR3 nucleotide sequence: TGTGCCAGCAACCACGGTGAGGCCTCCACCTACGAGCAGTACTTC. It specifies CASNHGEASTYEQYF.